The clone carrying this T cell receptor beta chain was detected once. The authors' processing: Counts of nucleated cells, estimated from reference gene primer amplification, were obtained. Sequencing was performed with immunoSEQ multiplex PCR; in TCRdb, only in-frame clones are kept and a portion is missing. V, J and clone size reflect that table, while D and trimming were determined from the DNA. The table has 95,000 to 150,000 clones, around 90% seen once. The germline gives CDR1 SGHAT, CDR2 FQNNGV. The CDR3 consists of 14 residues. Trimming took 7 bases from V and 5 from J, leaving 16 bases between them. The data originate from a study of blood T cell repertoires in COVID-19. At the level of the study: Spain, Italy and the United States supplied samples that represented acute and convalescent COVID-19. PBMCs, B-cell-depleted T cells, or T cells were the source of the cDNA or gDNA that made up the material.

The clonotype comes from a human donor in a cohort sampled during active COVID-19. V is TRBV11-2 and J is TRBJ2-3, with TRBD2 as a possible D gene (6 bases). What was sequenced was peripheral blood. This CDR3 reads CASTKGVGGDTQYF. The CDR3, as DNA: TGTGCCAGCACCAAAGGGGTGGGGGGAGATACGCAGTATTTT.